This TCR beta chain is drawn from a study of blood T cell repertoires in COVID-19. Looking at the study overall: The cDNA or gDNA used as material had been derived from T cells, B-cell-depleted T cells, or PBMCs.

Seattle patients were enrolled during active infection and followed longitudinally. Using immunoSEQ multiplex PCR, the repertoire was profiled, and TCRdb retains in-frame clones only, with some absent. Here the sample spans about 160,000 clones, approximately 95% being singletons. The length of the CDR3 is 12 residues. The V end was cut by 4 bases, the J end by 11 bases, with 14 bases between. Germline V gives CDR1 SGHTA, CDR2 FQGNSA. The TCR originated in a woman between 55 and 75 years old with COVID-19, enrolled during active disease. Sequenced material: peripheral blood. The rearrangement joins TRBV7-2 to TRBJ1-1, with D tentatively TRBD1 (5 bases). The CDR3 DNA reads as TGTGCCAGCAGCTCACCCGGGGGTGGGGCTTTCTTT. This encodes CASSSPGGGAFF.